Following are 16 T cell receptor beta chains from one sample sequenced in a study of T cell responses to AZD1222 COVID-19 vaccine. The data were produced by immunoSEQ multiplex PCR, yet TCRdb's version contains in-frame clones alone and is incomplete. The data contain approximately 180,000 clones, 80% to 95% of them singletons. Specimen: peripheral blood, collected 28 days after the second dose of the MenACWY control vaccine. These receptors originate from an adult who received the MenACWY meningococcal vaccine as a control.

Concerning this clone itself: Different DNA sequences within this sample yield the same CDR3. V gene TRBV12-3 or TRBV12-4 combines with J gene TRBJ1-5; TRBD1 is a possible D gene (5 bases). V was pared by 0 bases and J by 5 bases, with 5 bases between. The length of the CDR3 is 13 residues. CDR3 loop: CASSLARDQPQHF. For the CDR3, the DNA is TGTGCCAGCAGTTTAGCCAGGGATCAGCCCCAGCATTTT.

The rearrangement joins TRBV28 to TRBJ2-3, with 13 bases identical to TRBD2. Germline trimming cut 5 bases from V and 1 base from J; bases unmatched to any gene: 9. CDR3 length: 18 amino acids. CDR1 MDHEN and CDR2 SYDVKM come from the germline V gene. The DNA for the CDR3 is TGTGCCAGCAGTCCTGAGGTGACTAGCGGGGGGCGCACAGATACGCAGTATTTT. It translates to CASSPEVTSGGRTDTQYF.

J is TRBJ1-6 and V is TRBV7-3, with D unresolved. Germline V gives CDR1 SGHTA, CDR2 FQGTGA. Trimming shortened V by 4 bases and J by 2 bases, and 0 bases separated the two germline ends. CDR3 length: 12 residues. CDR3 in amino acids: CASSSYNSPLHF. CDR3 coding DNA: TGTGCCAGCAGCTCCTATAATTCACCCCTCCACTTT. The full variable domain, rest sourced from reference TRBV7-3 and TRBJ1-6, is GAGVSQTPSNKVTEKGKYVELRCDPISGHTALYWYRQSLGQGPEFLIYFQGTGAADDSGLPNDRFFAVRPEGSVSTLKIQRTERGDSAVYLCASSSYNSPLHFGNGTRLTVT.

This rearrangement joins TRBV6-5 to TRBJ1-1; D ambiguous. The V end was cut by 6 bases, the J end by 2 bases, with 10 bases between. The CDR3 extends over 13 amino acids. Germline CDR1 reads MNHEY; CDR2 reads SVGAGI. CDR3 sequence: CASSPRTNTEAFF. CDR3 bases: TGTGCCAGCAGCCCCCGAACCAACACTGAAGCTTTCTTT.

The CDR3 here is CASRTSGAGSNEQFF. The CDR3 nucleotides are TGTGCCAGCAGAACTTCCGGAGCGGGGTCGAATGAGCAGTTCTTC. The rearrangement joins TRBV28 to TRBJ2-1, with 7 bases that match TRBD2. The CDR3 has 15 amino acids. The germline gives CDR1 MDHEN, CDR2 SYDVKM. The J segment lost 7 bases and the V segment lost 6 bases, leaving 12 bases of the junction unmatched.

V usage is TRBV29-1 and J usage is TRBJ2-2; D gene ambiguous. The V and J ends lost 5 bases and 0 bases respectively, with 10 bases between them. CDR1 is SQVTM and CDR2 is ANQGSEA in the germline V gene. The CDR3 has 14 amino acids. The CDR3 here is CSVKTRTNTGELFF. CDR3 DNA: TGCAGCGTTAAGACACGGACGAACACCGGGGAGCTGTTTTTT.

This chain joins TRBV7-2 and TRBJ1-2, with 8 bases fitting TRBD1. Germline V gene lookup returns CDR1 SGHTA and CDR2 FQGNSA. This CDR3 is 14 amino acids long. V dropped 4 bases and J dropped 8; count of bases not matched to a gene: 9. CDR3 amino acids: CASSWGQAALGYTF. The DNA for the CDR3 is TGTGCCAGCAGCTGGGGACAGGCGGCTTTAGGCTACACCTTC.

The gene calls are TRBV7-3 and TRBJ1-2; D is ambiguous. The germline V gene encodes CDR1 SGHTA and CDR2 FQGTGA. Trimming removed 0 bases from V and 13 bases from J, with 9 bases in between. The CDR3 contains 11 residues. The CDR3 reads CASSLTPSLTF. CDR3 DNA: TGTGCCAGCAGCTTAACACCCTCTCTCACCTTC.

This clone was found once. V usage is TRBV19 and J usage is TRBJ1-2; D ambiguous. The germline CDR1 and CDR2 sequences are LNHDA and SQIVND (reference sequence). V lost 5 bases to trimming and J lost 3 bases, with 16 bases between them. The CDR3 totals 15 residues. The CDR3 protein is CASSPGRQIDYGYTF. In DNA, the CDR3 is TGTGCCAGTAGTCCCGGAAGACAAATAGACTATGGCTACACCTTC.

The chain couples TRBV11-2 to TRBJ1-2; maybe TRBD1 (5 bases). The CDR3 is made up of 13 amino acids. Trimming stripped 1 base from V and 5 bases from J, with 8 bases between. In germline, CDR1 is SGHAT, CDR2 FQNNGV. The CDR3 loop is CASSLAGTYGYTF. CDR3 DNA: TGTGCCAGCAGCTTAGCAGGGACTTATGGCTACACCTTC.

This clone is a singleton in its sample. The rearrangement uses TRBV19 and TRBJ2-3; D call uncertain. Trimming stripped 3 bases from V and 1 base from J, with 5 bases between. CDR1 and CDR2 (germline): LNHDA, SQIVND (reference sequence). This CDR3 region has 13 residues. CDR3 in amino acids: CASSIRRTDTQYF. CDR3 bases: TGTGCCAGTAGTATCAGGCGCACAGATACGCAGTATTTT.

The CDR3 region has the DNA TGTGCCAGCAGCTCCAGTGGACAGGGCCCGAGTCATGGCTACACCTTC. Its protein is CASSSSGQGPSHGYTF. V usage is TRBV11-2 and J usage is TRBJ1-2; 8 bases agree with TRBD1. Germline V gene data show CDR1 as SGHAT and CDR2 as FQNNGV. This CDR3 is built from 16 residues. V trimming: 4 bases; J trimming: 6 bases; junction bases outside the gene matches: 13.

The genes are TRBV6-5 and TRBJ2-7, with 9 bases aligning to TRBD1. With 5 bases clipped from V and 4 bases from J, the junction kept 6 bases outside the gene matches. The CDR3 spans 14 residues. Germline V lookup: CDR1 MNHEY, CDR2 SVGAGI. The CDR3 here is CASSMAGQGYEQYF. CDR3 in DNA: TGTGCCAGCAGTATGGCGGGACAGGGTTACGAGCAGTACTTC.

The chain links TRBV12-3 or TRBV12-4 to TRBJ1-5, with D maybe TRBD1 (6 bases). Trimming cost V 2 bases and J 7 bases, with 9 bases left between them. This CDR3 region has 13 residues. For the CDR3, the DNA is TGTGCCAGCAGTTTAAACAGGGTACAGCCCCAGCATTTT. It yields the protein CASSLNRVQPQHF.

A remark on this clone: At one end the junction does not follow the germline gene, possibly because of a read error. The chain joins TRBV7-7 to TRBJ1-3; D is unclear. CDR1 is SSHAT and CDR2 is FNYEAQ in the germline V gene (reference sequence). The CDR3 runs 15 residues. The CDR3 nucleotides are TGTGCTAGCAGCTCCCGGCCCGGGACTGGAAACACCATATATTTT. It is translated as CASSSRPGTGNTIYF.

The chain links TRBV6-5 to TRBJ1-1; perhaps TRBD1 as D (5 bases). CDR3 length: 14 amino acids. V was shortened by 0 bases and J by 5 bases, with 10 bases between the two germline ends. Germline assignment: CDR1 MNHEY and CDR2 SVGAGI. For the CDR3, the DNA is TGTGCCAGCAGTTACTCAGGCAGGGATACTGAAGCTTTCTTT. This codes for CASSYSGRDTEAFF.